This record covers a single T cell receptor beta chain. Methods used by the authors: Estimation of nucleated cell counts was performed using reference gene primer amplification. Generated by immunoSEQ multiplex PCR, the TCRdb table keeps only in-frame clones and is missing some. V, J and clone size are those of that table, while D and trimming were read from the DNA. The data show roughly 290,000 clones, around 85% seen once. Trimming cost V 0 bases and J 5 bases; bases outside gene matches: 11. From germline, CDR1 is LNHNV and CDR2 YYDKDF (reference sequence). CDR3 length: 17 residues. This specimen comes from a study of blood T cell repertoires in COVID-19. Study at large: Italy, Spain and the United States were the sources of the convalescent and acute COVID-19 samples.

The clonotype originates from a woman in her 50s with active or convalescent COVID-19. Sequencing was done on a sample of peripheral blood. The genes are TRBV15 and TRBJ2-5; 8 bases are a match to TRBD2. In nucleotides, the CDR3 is TGTGCCACCAGCAGAGATGAGGCTAGCGGGTGGGGGGAGACCCAGTACTTC. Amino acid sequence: CATSRDEASGWGETQYF.